The 24 T cell receptor beta chains presented below share a single source sample, sequenced in a study of blood T cell repertoires in COVID-19. TCRdb keeps only in-frame clones here, not all; method: immunoSEQ multiplex PCR. The top ten clones hold approximately 2.1% of a sample with about 180,000 clones, about 88% of them seen once. Sequencing was performed on peripheral blood. The source of these receptors is a man aged 18-30 years who had recovered from COVID-19.

The chain is built from TRBV9 and TRBJ2-1; TRBD2 matches at 12 bases. The germline gives CDR1 SGDLS, CDR2 YYNGEE. The ends lost 0 bases at V and 10 bases at J; junction bases unmatched: 8. The CDR3 runs to 16 residues. The CDR3 protein is CASSVGLAGGPREQFF. The CDR3 DNA reads TGTGCCAGCAGCGTAGGCCTAGCGGGAGGGCCAAGGGAGCAGTTCTTC.

This clone was seen once. This rearrangement joins TRBV19 to TRBJ1-5; TRBD1 might be the D (5 bases). Trimming left V 7 bases short and J 1 base short, with 17 bases between. Germline CDR1 LNHDA, CDR2 SQIVND (reference sequence). The CDR3 has 16 amino acids. The CDR3: CASTLGGGRSNQPQHF. CDR3 sequence (DNA): TGTGCCAGTACCCTTGGGGGGGGTCGAAGCAATCAGCCCCAGCATTTT.

In its sample, this clone was seen a few times. The V gene is TRBV6-2 or TRBV6-3, the J gene TRBJ1-5, with 8 bases aligning to TRBD1. Per the germline V gene, CDR1 is MNHEY and CDR2 is SVGEGT. The CDR3 runs to 19 residues. Trimming took 5 bases from V and 2 from J; bases not matched to a gene: 17. Here the CDR3 DNA reads TGTGCCAGCAGTAACCCTAGCAGGGGGCGTGTAAACGGCAATCAGCCCCAGCATTTT. Encoded protein: CASSNPSRGRVNGNQPQHF.

J is TRBJ2-3 and V is TRBV5-1; D perhaps matches TRBD2 (5 bases). Trimming stripped 5 bases from V and 3 bases from J, with 10 bases between. The germline V gene has CDR1 SGHRS and CDR2 YFSETQ. The CDR3 extends over 13 amino acids. CDR3 in DNA: TGCGCCAGCAGTCGGGATTGGACAGATACGCAGTATTTT. Encoded protein: CASSRDWTDTQYF.

V gene TRBV11-2 combines with J gene TRBJ1-2, with a possible D match to TRBD1 (5 bases). This CDR3 is 13 amino acids long. Looked up from germline, CDR1 is SGHAT and CDR2 is FQNNGV. The V end was cut by 6 bases, the J end by 4 bases, with 12 bases between. The CDR3 reads CASRPAGTYGYTF. The CDR3 DNA sequence: TGTGCCAGCAGACCGGCGGGGACCTATGGCTACACCTTC.

V gene TRBV6-5 combines with J gene TRBJ2-1; D remains unclear. CDR1 is MNHEY, CDR2 SVGAGI, per germline. The CDR3 extends over 14 amino acids. The V gene lost 0 bases and the J gene lost 0 bases, with 3 bases spanning the gap. The CDR3 is CASSYSHSYNEQFF. CDR3 bases: TGTGCCAGCAGTTACTCCCACTCCTACAATGAGCAGTTCTTC.

This clone was seen only once. V usage is TRBV4-3 and J usage is TRBJ2-2; D possibly corresponds to TRBD1 (5 bases). The CDR3 contains 18 residues. Trimming removed 2 bases from V and 5 bases from J, with 21 bases in between. From germline, CDR1 is LGHNA and CDR2 YSLEER. CDR3 residues: CASSQHGAEGVRTGELFF. The DNA of the CDR3 is TGCGCCAGCAGCCAACATGGGGCAGAAGGGGTGCGGACCGGGGAGCTGTTTTTT.

V usage is TRBV11-2 and J usage is TRBJ2-7; no clear D. Trimming pared 3 bases from V and 1 base from J, leaving 10 bases between. Looked up from germline, CDR1 is SGHAT and CDR2 is FQNNGV. The CDR3 sequence is 14 residues long. CDR3 DNA: TGTGCCAGCAGCTTGACTGACGGGTCCTACGAGCAGTACTTC. It is translated as CASSLTDGSYEQYF.

In this sample, this clone turned up once. V is TRBV6-6 and J is TRBJ2-3; 11 nucleotides agree with TRBD2. Per germline, CDR1 MNHNY and CDR2 SVGAGI (reference sequence). The V segment lost 5 bases and the J segment 0 bases; nucleotides outside the gene matches: 1. The CDR3 runs to 15 residues. CDR3 residues: CASSRTSGSTDTQYF. The CDR3 coding sequence is TGTGCCAGCAGTAGGACTAGCGGGAGCACAGATACGCAGTATTTT.

This sequence joins TRBV28 and TRBJ1-3; D ambiguous. V was pared by 8 bases and J by 5 bases, with 19 bases between. This CDR3 has 15 residues. CDR1 and CDR2 (germline): MDHEN, SYDVKM. The CDR3 here is CASGSSAGQRNTIYF. CDR3 DNA: TGTGCCAGCGGATCCTCGGCGGGCCAGAGAAACACCATATATTTT.

The J gene is TRBJ2-5, the V gene TRBV6-5; 13 bases line up with TRBD2. V lost 6 bases to trimming and J lost 5 bases; unmatched junction nucleotides: 3. The CDR3 has 14 residues. Germline values: CDR1 MNHEY, CDR2 SVGAGI. The CDR3 sequence: CASRTSGRGETQYF. CDR3 sequence (DNA): TGTGCCAGCAGAACTAGCGGGAGGGGGGAGACCCAGTACTTC.

The chain uses TRBV6-5 and TRBJ2-5; 8 positions agree with TRBD2. The CDR3 runs to 15 residues. Germline CDR1 reads MNHEY; CDR2 reads SVGAGI. V trimming: 4 bases; J trimming: 3 bases; junction bases outside the gene matches: 7. Written as DNA, the CDR3 is TGTGCCAGCAGTTCCACCCCGGGACTAGAAGAGACCCAGTACTTC. Protein: CASSSTPGLEETQYF.

The chain has TRBV10-3 and TRBJ2-1, with a weak D call TRBD1 (5 bases). V was cut by 7 bases and J by 6 bases, with 10 bases left in between. In germline, CDR1 is ENHRY, CDR2 SYGVKD. The CDR3 has 12 amino acids. CDR3 nucleotides: TGTGCCATCACTCAGGGTGGCAATGAGCAGTTCTTC. It specifies CAITQGGNEQFF.

The rearrangement links TRBV3-1 (or the pseudogene TRBV3-2) to TRBJ1-4; 9 bases agree with TRBD1. J gave up 8 bases and V 0 bases, and 7 bases lay outside the gene matches. The CDR3 length is 16 residues. Germline V gene lookup returns CDR1 LGHDT and CDR2 YNNKEL (reference sequence). As DNA, the CDR3 is TGTGCCAGCAGCCAAGATCGGACAGGGGTTCGAGAAAAACTGTTTTTT. Translation gives CASSQDRTGVREKLFF.

The chain's CDR3 is CASGRSSYNEQFF. The CDR3 region has the DNA TGTGCCAGCGGGAGGAGCTCCTACAATGAGCAGTTCTTC. This rearrangement joins TRBV6-5 to TRBJ2-1, with a weak D call TRBD2 (6 bases). V was cut by 8 bases and J by 0 bases, with 8 bases left in between. In germline, CDR1 is MNHEY, CDR2 SVGAGI. The CDR3 has 13 amino acids.

The chain joins TRBV28 to TRBJ2-6; TRBD1 is a possible D gene (5 bases). Germline CDR1 and CDR2: MDHEN and SYDVKM. V was cut by 7 bases and J by 0 bases, with 10 bases left in between. This CDR3 has 15 amino acids. The CDR3 here is CASTSQGSGANVLTF. The CDR3 coding sequence is TGTGCCAGCACCAGTCAGGGCTCTGGGGCCAACGTCCTGACTTTC.

The V and J genes are TRBV7-2 and TRBJ2-7, with D perhaps TRBD1 (6 bases). Germline V gene data show CDR1 as SGHTA and CDR2 as FQGNSA. This CDR3 is 14 amino acids long. The V and J ends lost 4 bases and 3 bases respectively, with 13 bases between them. In DNA form, the CDR3 reads TGTGCCAGCAGCTACAGGGACCTACTCTACGAGCAGTACTTC. Its translation is CASSYRDLLYEQYF.

CDR3 region: CASSLAGRLGDTQYF. CDR3 coding DNA: TGTGCCAGCAGCTTGGCCGGGAGGTTAGGAGATACGCAGTATTTT. The V gene is TRBV5-8, the J gene TRBJ2-3; 7 positions agree with TRBD2. Germline V gene sequence: CDR1 SGHTS, CDR2 YDEGEE. V gave up 0 bases and J gave up 5 bases; unmatched junction bases: 6. This CDR3 spans 15 amino acids.

The chain employs TRBV24-1 and TRBJ2-3; D possibly corresponds to TRBD2 (6 bases). The V end lost 5 bases, the J end lost 1 base, and 9 bases lay between the germline ends. CDR3 length: 14 residues. Germline V gene sequence: CDR1 KGHDR, CDR2 SFDVKD. DNA of the CDR3: TGTGCCACCAGTGGGGCTAGCGGCACAGATACGCAGTATTTT. Translated: CATSGASGTDTQYF.

This rearrangement joins TRBV9 to TRBJ2-3; 11 positions match TRBD2. Germline lookup yields CDR1 SGDLS and CDR2 YYNGEE. The CDR3 has 15 residues. Trimming at V came to 4 bases and at J to 3 bases, leaving 4 bases not matched to a gene. For the CDR3, the DNA is TGTGCCAGCAGCTCTACTAGCGGGAGAACAGATACGCAGTATTTT. Translation: CASSSTSGRTDTQYF.

V is TRBV5-1 and J is TRBJ1-2, with a tentative D call TRBD1 (5 bases). The CDR3 spans 14 residues. V was clipped by 4 bases and J by 2 bases, with 12 bases between them. The germline gives CDR1 SGHRS, CDR2 YFSETQ. The CDR3 loop is CASSPEGVNYGYTF. DNA of the CDR3: TGCGCCAGCAGCCCGGAAGGGGTAAACTATGGCTACACCTTC.

This rearrangement joins TRBV10-3 to TRBJ2-2, with 9 bases matching TRBD1. The CDR3 loop spans 15 amino acids. Trimming took 10 bases from V and 6 from J; bases not matched to a gene: 12. CDR1 and CDR2 from the germline V gene are ENHRY and SYGVKD. CDR3 nucleotides: TGTGCCACCGATCCGGGACAGGGCTTCGCCGGGGAGCTGTTTTTT. This sequence encodes CATDPGQGFAGELFF.

The chain carries TRBV7-2 and TRBJ2-3; no clear D gene. V lost 5 bases and J 6 bases, leaving 15 bases between the germline ends. Germline values: CDR1 SGHTA, CDR2 FQGNSA. This CDR3 contains 14 residues. CDR3 sequence (DNA): TGTGCCAGCAGCGAAGAGACAAGTGCGGATACGCAGTATTTT. This translates into CASSEETSADTQYF.

This clone turned up a few times. The chain joins TRBV7-9 to TRBJ2-2, with 7 positions matching TRBD2. This CDR3 has 15 residues. J lost 2 bases, V lost 5 bases, and 5 bases had no gene match. Germline-derived CDR1 and CDR2 are SEHNR and FQNEAQ (reference sequence). The CDR3 DNA is TGTGCCAGCAGCCTAACTAGCGTCAACACCGGGGAGCTGTTTTTT. Translating gives CASSLTSVNTGELFF.